This T cell receptor beta chain is from a study of blood T cell repertoires in COVID-19. Study at large: Sites in the United States, Italy and Spain provided acute and convalescent COVID-19 samples. T cells, B-cell-depleted T cells, or PBMCs supplied cDNA or gDNA.

Original processing methods: Estimation of nucleated cell counts was performed using reference gene primer amplification. TCRdb keeps only in-frame clones here, not all; method: immunoSEQ multiplex PCR. V, J and clone size derive from that table, while D and trimming were established from the DNA sequence. The table lists more than 95,000 clones, over 75% of them singletons, with about 6.9% in the top ten. Sequencing used peripheral blood. The TCR comes from a man aged 80 or over with active or convalescent COVID-19.

The CDR3 bases are TGTGCCACCAGCGCTGACATAAGTAGCACTGAAGCTTTCTTT. It yields the protein CATSADISSTEAFF. V gene TRBV15 combines with J gene TRBJ1-1, with D unresolved. The CDR3 consists of 14 residues. Germline CDR1 reads LNHNV; CDR2 reads YYDKDF (reference sequence). V was cut by 5 bases and J by 4 bases, with 14 bases left in between.